The next 12 T cell receptor beta chains were all read from a single sample in a study of cytomegalovirus exposure and HLA in healthy donors. The PCR had 60 Vbeta and 13 Jbeta primers. The repertoire was sequenced with immunoSEQ multiplex PCR; TCRdb's copy has only in-frame clones and lacks some. The repertoire consists of approximately 150,000 clones, with over 70% occurring once and the leading ten covering 1.4% to 1.5%. Sequencing input: PBMCs. These receptor sequences come from a woman aged 25-40 years in good health and CMV-seropositive.

This clone was seen a few times. This chain uses TRBV6-1 with TRBJ2-2; 9 bases fit TRBD2. The CDR3 sequence is 16 residues long. The V gene end was trimmed by 4 bases and the J gene end by 1 base; junction bases not matched to a gene: 4. Germline values: CDR1 MNHNS, CDR2 SASEGT. CDR3 protein: CASSGASGMNTGELFF. The CDR3 region has the DNA TGTGCCAGCAGTGGAGCTAGCGGGATGAACACCGGGGAGCTGTTTTTT.

In its sample, this clone was seen once. The chain links TRBV5-8 to TRBJ2-7, with TRBD1 matching over 9 bases. This CDR3 is built from 15 residues. V was pared by 0 bases and J by 5 bases, with 6 bases of the junction left unmatched. Germline CDR1 and CDR2: SGHTS and YDEGEE. Here the CDR3 DNA reads TGTGCCAGCAGCTTGGAGGGGACAGGGTATAACGAGCAGTACTTC. Its translation: CASSLEGTGYNEQYF.

The chain employs TRBV18 and TRBJ1-3; D is unclear. The CDR3 loop spans 16 amino acids. Trimming stripped 1 base from V and 0 bases from J, with 10 bases between. Germline lookup yields CDR1 KGHSH and CDR2 LQKENI. For the CDR3, the DNA is TGTGCCAGCTCACCACGCAAGAGCCCCTCTGGAAACACCATATATTTT. It codes for CASSPRKSPSGNTIYF.

The V gene is TRBV5-1, the J gene TRBJ2-5; TRBD1 might be the D (6 bases). Trimming shortened V by 5 bases and J by 2 bases, and 19 bases separated the two germline ends. This CDR3 is built from 16 residues. The germline V gene encodes CDR1 SGHRS and CDR2 YFSETQ. For the CDR3, the DNA is TGCGCCAGCAGGAGGTTTCCGGGACACGAACAAGAGACCCAGTACTTC. Translated, it gives CASRRFPGHEQETQYF.

CDR3 region: CASSLTDSGTEAFF. In DNA, the CDR3 is TGTGCCAGCAGCCTCACGGACAGTGGCACTGAAGCTTTCTTT. This sequence joins TRBV6-6 and TRBJ1-1; a possible D gene is TRBD1 (6 bases). V dropped 6 bases and J dropped 4 bases, with 15 bases sitting between them. Germline values: CDR1 MNHNY, CDR2 SVGAGI (reference sequence). The CDR3 length is 14 residues.

This chain links TRBV4-1 with TRBJ1-5; D perhaps matches TRBD1 (5 bases). CDR1 and CDR2 (germline): MGHRA, YSYEKL. Trimming cost V 4 bases and J 3 bases, with 16 bases left between them. This CDR3 is 16 amino acids long. In nucleotides, the CDR3 is TGCGCCAGCAGCCCGCCCGGCGGGGGGACCAATCAGCCCCAGCATTTT. Its translation: CASSPPGGGTNQPQHF.

The chain links TRBV9 to TRBJ2-7, with D possibly matching TRBD1 (5 bases). Germline CDR1 and CDR2: SGDLS and YYNGEE. The CDR3 loop spans 16 amino acids. V lost 3 bases and J lost 6, with 22 bases in between. CDR3 nucleotides: TGTGCCAGCAGCGCCCTGTCAAGAAGCAGGGTCTCCGAGCAGTACTTC. The encoded protein is CASSALSRSRVSEQYF.

The rearrangement uses TRBV5-1 and TRBJ2-3; possibly TRBD2 for D (6 bases). Trimming left V 6 bases short and J 1 base short, with 12 bases between. Germline V gene data show CDR1 as SGHRS and CDR2 as YFSETQ. The CDR3 is 14 residues long. For the CDR3, the DNA is TGCGCCAGCAACGCGGGACTCCGCACAGATACGCAGTATTTT. This translates into CASNAGLRTDTQYF. The entire variable domain, with the rest obtained from reference TRBV5-1 and TRBJ2-3, is as follows: KAGVTQTPRYLIKTRGQQVTLSCSPISGHRSVSWYQQTPGQGLQFLFEYFSETQRNKGNFPGRFSGRQFSNSRSEMNVSTLELGDSALYLCASNAGLRTDTQYFGPGTRLTVL.

This clone was counted only a few times. The V and J genes are TRBV2 and TRBJ1-5; D gene ambiguous. The CDR3 length is 15 residues. The V gene lost 3 bases and the J gene lost 4 bases, with 13 bases spanning the gap. CDR1 SNHLY and CDR2 FYNNEI come from the germline V gene. The CDR3, as DNA: TGTGCCAGCAGTGAGCATGGTAGCTCTAATCAGCCCCAGCATTTT. Translated, it gives CASSEHGSSNQPQHF.

The CDR3 region has the DNA TGTGCCAGCAGTTTAGGAACAGGGGGCGGATCCTACGAGCAGTACTTC. Protein: CASSLGTGGGSYEQYF. The genes are TRBV27 and TRBJ2-7; 9 bases are a match to TRBD1. The junction had 6 bases not matched to a gene; V was cut back by 2 bases and J by 1 base. CDR1 and CDR2 (germline): MNHEY, SMNVEV (reference sequence). This CDR3 comprises 16 residues.

This clone was recorded once. V usage is TRBV10-3 and J usage is TRBJ1-1; 8 bases are shared with TRBD1. This CDR3 contains 15 residues. Per the germline V gene, CDR1 is ENHRY and CDR2 is SYGVKD. Trimming removed 7 bases from V and 3 bases from J; junction bases left unmatched: 10. The CDR3 loop is CAIKDGQGGDTEAFF. CDR3 nucleotide sequence: TGTGCCATCAAAGACGGACAGGGAGGCGACACTGAAGCTTTCTTT.

The chain joins TRBV7-6 to TRBJ1-6; the match to TRBD1 covers 10 bases. This CDR3 contains 17 residues. Germline CDR1 is SGHVS and CDR2 is FNYEAQ. V was clipped by 5 bases and J by 0 bases; unmatched bases: 4. CDR3: CASSAGQGNSYNSPLHF. CDR3 coding DNA: TGTGCCAGCAGCGCGGGACAGGGGAACTCCTATAATTCACCCCTCCACTTT.